These 15 T cell receptor beta chains came from one sample sequenced in a study of patients and donors after allogeneic stem cell transplantation. One entry per CDR3 protein results from TCRdb running MiXCR on the RT-PCR reads. The sample shows about 960,000 distinct CDR3 sequences, more than 15% of them seen only once. The sequencing sample was made of blood, either unsorted or a sorted T cell fraction (not recorded which). Every receptor here comes from a human donor who was either an allogeneic HSCT recipient or a stem cell or donor lymphocyte infusion donor (not recorded which). It is not recorded whose cells these are; they may come from a transplant donor.

J is TRBJ1-2 and V is TRBV15; D gene unclear. The CDR3 extends over 15 amino acids. V gave up 0 bases and J gave up 2 bases, with 10 bases separating them. Per the germline V gene, CDR1 is LNHNV and CDR2 is YYDKDF (reference sequence). CDR3: CATSRDDEWNYGYTF. In DNA, the CDR3 is TGTGCCACCAGCAGAGATGACGAGTGGAACTATGGCTACACCTTC.

In this sample, this clonotype turned up a few times. This chain links TRBV7-9 with TRBJ2-1; TRBD2 aligns across 10 bases. V lost 5 bases and J lost 7; bases outside the gene matches: 8. Germline V gene data show CDR1 as SEHNR and CDR2 as FQNEAQ (reference sequence). This CDR3 is built from 15 residues. The CDR3 reads CASSPRASGRNEQFF. In DNA, the CDR3 is TGTGCCAGCAGCCCTAGGGCTAGCGGGAGAAATGAGCAGTTCTTC.

The chain uses TRBV19 and TRBJ2-3; 9 positions match TRBD1. Trimming at V came to 5 bases and at J to 0 bases, leaving 6 bases not matched to a gene. Germline V CDR1 and CDR2: LNHDA, SQIVND (reference sequence). CDR3 length: 16 residues. The CDR3 bases are TGTGCCAGTAGTCTCACAGGGGGCGGGAGCACAGATACGCAGTATTTT. Protein sequence: CASSLTGGGSTDTQYF.

The table lists this clonotype with a few counts. CDR3 coding DNA: TGTGCCAGCATCCTTAGGACAGGGGGAGACTACACCTTC. Translating it yields CASILRTGGDYTF. The rearrangement joins TRBV5-5 to TRBJ1-2; 10 nucleotides agree with TRBD1. V was clipped by 6 bases and J by 10 bases; unmatched bases: 9. Germline CDR1 is SGHKS and CDR2 is YYEKEE (reference sequence). This CDR3 contains 13 residues. Full variable domain (remainder filled in from reference TRBV5-5 and TRBJ1-2): DAGVTQSPTHLIKTRGQQVTLRCSPISGHKSVSWYQQVLGQGPQFIFQYYEKEERGRGNFPDRFSARQFPNYSSELNVNALLLGDSALYLCASILRTGGDYTFGSGTRLTVV.

The chain links TRBV4-1 to TRBJ2-7, with D perhaps matching TRBD1 or TRBD2 (6 bases each). Germline V gene lookup returns CDR1 MGHRA and CDR2 YSYEKL. With 1 base removed from V and 3 bases from J, the gap between germline ends came to 16 bases. This CDR3 region has 16 residues. CDR3 DNA: TGCGCCAGCAGCCAAGGTGATCTGGGGGGCGACTACGAGCAGTACTTC. As protein: CASSQGDLGGDYEQYF.

CDR3 coding DNA: TGTGCCAGCGATAGCGGGGGCCCGACAGATACGCAGTATTTT. Protein: CASDSGGPTDTQYF. The V and J genes are TRBV11-2 and TRBJ2-3, with 9 bases lining up with TRBD2. From germline, CDR1 is SGHAT and CDR2 FQNNGV. The length of the CDR3 is 14 residues. The junction had 6 bases not matched to a gene; V was cut back by 8 bases and J by 3 bases.

The rearrangement joins TRBV18 to TRBJ2-1, with D uncertain. The V and J ends lost 2 bases and 0 bases respectively, with 2 bases between them. Germline V gives CDR1 KGHSH, CDR2 LQKENI. This CDR3 spans 13 amino acids. The CDR3 nucleotides are TGTGCCAGCTCACCAAACTCCTACAATGAGCAGTTCTTC. Its translation: CASSPNSYNEQFF.

The gene calls are TRBV5-1 and TRBJ2-3; no reliable D call. Germline V gene lookup returns CDR1 SGHRS and CDR2 YFSETQ. CDR3 length: 19 amino acids. Trimming took off 1 base at V and 4 bases at J, with 25 bases between the two ends. CDR3: CASSLRSQTHNLSPDTQYF. For the CDR3, the DNA is TGCGCCAGCAGCTTGCGGTCTCAGACCCACAATCTATCCCCAGATACGCAGTATTTT.

CDR3: CSADRGTGTNQPQHF. The CDR3 bases are TGCAGTGCTGACCGCGGGACAGGGACCAATCAGCCCCAGCATTTT. V usage is TRBV20-1 and J usage is TRBJ1-5; 9 bases line up with TRBD1. V lost 5 bases to trimming and J lost 3 bases; unmatched junction nucleotides: 8. The CDR3 sequence is 15 residues long. Germline CDR1 DFQATT, CDR2 SNEGSKA (reference sequence).

The sample holds a few counts of this clonotype. The CDR3 sequence is CASSFFRTGGWHTEAFF. As DNA, the CDR3 is TGTGCCAGCAGTTTCTTTAGGACAGGGGGCTGGCACACTGAAGCTTTCTTT. The chain is built from TRBV12-3 or TRBV12-4 and TRBJ1-1; 11 nucleotides align to TRBD1. The CDR3 has 17 residues. The trim removed 3 bases at V and 3 bases at J, leaving 9 bases unmatched.

The CDR3 region has the DNA TGCGCCAGCAGCTCCGGACTAGCGGGGGGTCGACCAGACACAGATACGCAGTATTTT. Protein: CASSSGLAGGRPDTDTQYF. This sequence joins TRBV5-1 and TRBJ2-3, with TRBD2 matching over 14 bases. This CDR3 is built from 19 residues. Germline lookup yields CDR1 SGHRS and CDR2 YFSETQ. The J segment lost 2 bases and the V segment lost 3 bases, leaving 11 bases of the junction unmatched.

There are a few counts of this clonotype. This rearrangement joins TRBV5-1 to TRBJ2-7; D remains ambiguous. Germline CDR1 is SGHRS and CDR2 is YFSETQ. This CDR3 has 14 amino acids. Trimming shortened V by 4 bases and J by 0 bases, and 11 bases separated the two germline ends. The CDR3, as DNA: TGCGCCAGCAGCCTGGGCAGTAACTCCTACGAGCAGTACTTC. It codes for CASSLGSNSYEQYF. The full variable domain, in which reference TRBV5-1 and TRBJ2-7 provide the parts outside the CDR3, is KAGVTQTPRYLIKTRGQQVTLSCSPISGHRSVSWYQQTPGQGLQFLFEYFSETQRNKGNFPGRFSGRQFSNSRSEMNVSTLELGDSALYLCASSLGSNSYEQYFGPGTRLTVT.

This chain links TRBV27 with TRBJ2-2; 11 bases align to TRBD1. Trimming cost V 0 bases and J 3 bases; bases outside gene matches: 12. The V gene's germline CDR1 is MNHEY and CDR2 SMNVEV (reference sequence). The CDR3 is 20 amino acids. CDR3 region: CASSLSPDRGLTGYTGELFF. The CDR3 nucleotides read TGTGCCAGCAGTTTATCCCCGGACAGGGGGCTAACCGGATACACCGGGGAGCTGTTTTTT.

The chain has TRBV4-2 and TRBJ2-7; tentatively, D is TRBD1 or TRBD2 (5 bases each). Trimming shortened V by 4 bases and J by 2 bases, and 15 bases separated the two germline ends. From germline, CDR1 is LGHNA and CDR2 YNFKEQ. This CDR3 comprises 15 residues. CDR3 in amino acids: CASSPDLRDPYEQYF. The CDR3 DNA sequence: TGTGCCAGCAGCCCCGATCTCCGGGACCCCTACGAGCAGTACTTC.

The V and J genes are TRBV5-4 and TRBJ2-7; TRBD2 matches at 13 bases. V gave up 2 bases and J gave up 3 bases; unmatched junction bases: 2. This CDR3 region has 15 residues. Germline V lookup: CDR1 SGHNT, CDR2 YYREEE (reference sequence). The CDR3 nucleotides are TGTGCCAGCAGCTTAGGACTAGCGGGGGACTACGAGCAGTACTTC. The encoded protein is CASSLGLAGDYEQYF.